Included here is one TCR beta chain sequence, with context. Its specificity is unknown. In TCRdb, the RT-PCR reads were re-called with MiXCR into one record per CDR3 protein. The sample includes 600,000 to 850,000 distinct CDR3 sequences, around 13% of them seen just once. Trimming removed 3 bases at V and 4 bases at J, with 12 bases between. The germline V gene has CDR1 MDHEN and CDR2 SYDVKM. The CDR3 consists of 14 residues. These data originate in a study of response to subunit inactivated influenza vaccine. Overall study findings and caveats: The authors put forward the suggestion that each seasonal influenza vaccination may bring in only a limited number of new T cells.

The origin of this receptor is a man between 45 and 60 years old who received an inactivated influenza vaccine. Sample: PBMCs from blood, taken 14 to 15 days before vaccination. The chain joins TRBV28 to TRBJ1-1; D gene ambiguous. DNA for the CDR3: TGTGCCAGCAGTTTTCAATCTAGGAGCACTGAAGCTTTCTTT. Residues: CASSFQSRSTEAFF.